A selection of T cell receptor beta chains follows, all from one sample in a study of PD-1 blockade in mismatch repair-deficient tumors. The assay was immunoSEQ multiplex PCR, and TCRdb's table has in-frame clones only and misses some. The sample contains some 130,000 clones, roughly 90% of which appear only once. The sequencing here drew on peripheral blood, taken just under 74 weeks after starting pembrolizumab. The receptors originated from an adult with mismatch repair-deficient cancer. Each CDR3 is given with its conserved first and last residue. D genes are given only for firm matches. Only part of the rows carry a size: once, few, many, or a class if the clone is expanded.

D	V	size	J	CDR3	DNA
TRBD2	TRBV23-1	.	TRBJ2-2	CASSQSPGRDTGELFF	TGCGCCAGCAGTCAATCTCCAGGGAGGGACACCGGGGAGCTGTTTTTT
.	TRBV6-4	.	TRBJ2-3	CASSEKDTDTQYF	TGTGCCAGCAGTGAAAAAGACACAGATACGCAGTATTTT
.	TRBV29-1	.	TRBJ2-6	CSVVRLLPGANVLTF	TGCAGCGTTGTTCGTCTCTTGCCTGGGGCCAACGTCCTGACTTTC
TRBD2	TRBV4-2	once	TRBJ2-1	CASSQVSRTREDEQFF	TGTGCCAGCAGCCAGGTCAGCCGGACGCGGGAGGATGAGCAGTTCTTC
TRBD2	TRBV19	.	TRBJ2-7	CASSITSALSYEQYF	TGTGCCAGTAGTATTACTAGCGCCCTCTCCTACGAGCAGTACTTC
.	TRBV6-5	.	TRBJ2-1	CASSPTVYNEQFF	TGTGCCAGCAGTCCGACAGTCTACAATGAGCAGTTCTTC
TRBD2	TRBV4-3	.	TRBJ2-2	CASSQAAGGRGSTGELFF	TGCGCCAGCAGCCAAGCAGCGGGGGGCAGGGGAAGTACCGGGGAGCTGTTTTTT
.	TRBV30	.	TRBJ2-7	CAWSRAYEQYF	TGTGCCTGGTCCAGGGCCTACGAGCAGTACTTC
.	TRBV19	.	TRBJ2-7	CASSPGRYSEQYF	TGTGCCAGTAGCCCTGGGAGGTACTCCGAGCAGTACTTC
.	TRBV25-1	.	TRBJ1-2	CASSAGGSYYGYTF	TGTGCCAGCAGTGCTGGGGGCTCTTACTATGGCTACACCTTC
TRBD1	TRBV5-1	.	TRBJ2-7	CARGTGGVQSYEQYF	TGCGCCAGAGGGACAGGGGGCGTCCAATCCTACGAGCAGTACTTC
.	TRBV6-1	.	TRBJ1-2	CASSEVPAGGGYTF	TGTGCCAGCAGTGAAGTCCCCGCAGGCGGCGGCTACACCTTC
TRBD1	TRBV6-5	.	TRBJ2-3	CASSSRRGLGTDTQYF	TGTGCCAGCAGTTCCCGCAGGGGGCTGGGGACAGATACGCAGTATTTT
TRBD1	TRBV6-5	few	TRBJ2-7	CASSYSFGQAAYEQYF	TGTGCCAGCAGTTACTCATTCGGACAGGCGGCCTACGAGCAGTACTTC
.	TRBV2	.	TRBJ1-1	CASSVRLNTEAFF	TGTGCCAGCAGTGTCCGCCTGAACACTGAAGCTTTCTTT
TRBD1	TRBV28	.	TRBJ1-5	CASSWWGTGTINQPQHF	TGTGCCAGCAGCTGGTGGGGGACAGGGACCATCAATCAGCCCCAGCATTTT
.	TRBV6-1	.	TRBJ2-7	CASSEDTEIYEQYF	TGTGCCAGCAGTGAAGACACGGAAATCTACGAGCAGTACTTC
TRBD2	TRBV29-1	.	TRBJ2-4	CSVEGTSGSGGIQYF	TGCAGCGTTGAAGGGACTAGCGGGAGTGGGGGCATTCAGTACTTC
.	TRBV2	.	TRBJ2-3	CASSDTVRGDTQYF	TGTGCCAGCTCGGACACCGTTCGGGGGGATACGCAGTATTTT
.	TRBV19	.	TRBJ2-3	CASSIQYPDTQYF	TGTGCCAGTAGTATACAATACCCAGATACGCAGTATTTT
.	TRBV5-4	.	TRBJ2-7	CASSQGDGVYEQYF	TGTGCCAGCAGCCAAGGGGATGGGGTCTACGAGCAGTACTTC
TRBD2	TRBV13	once	TRBJ2-4	CASSDTSGRVENIQYF	TGTGCCAGCAGCGATACTAGCGGGAGGGTAGAAAACATTCAGTACTTC
.	TRBV5-4	.	TRBJ2-3	CASSKRDSRTDTQYF	TGTGCCAGCAGCAAGCGGGACAGCCGCACAGATACGCAGTATTTT
TRBD1	TRBV28	.	TRBJ2-7	CASSSFRQGSYEQYF	TGTGCCAGCAGTTCTTTTCGACAGGGCTCCTACGAGCAGTACTTC
.	TRBV21-1	.	TRBJ2-7	CASVPTKGPPKAGEDYEQYF	TGTGCCAGCGTGCCCACCAAAGGGCCCCCCAAAGCGGGAGAGGACTACGAGCAGTACTTC
.	TRBV29-1	.	TRBJ2-1	CSVVPPGRGTYNEQFF	TGCAGCGTTGTTCCCCCGGGCAGGGGCACCTACAATGAGCAGTTCTTC
.	TRBV27	.	TRBJ2-5	CASSFPRQETQYF	TGTGCCAGCAGTTTCCCGCGGCAAGAGACCCAGTACTTC
.	TRBV7-9	.	TRBJ2-5	CASSLDQYQETQYF	TGTGCCAGCAGCTTAGACCAGTACCAAGAGACCCAGTACTTC
TRBD1	TRBV5-8	.	TRBJ2-1	CASSLDRDNEQFF	TGTGCCAGCAGCCTCGACAGGGACAATGAGCAGTTCTTC
TRBD2	TRBV4-1	.	TRBJ2-1	CASSLTTSGMGHEQFF	TGCGCCAGCAGCCTCACGACTAGCGGGATGGGACATGAGCAGTTCTTC